The present entry profiles one T cell receptor (beta chain) with its context. The CDR3 is made up of 12 amino acids. Germline V CDR1 and CDR2: SQVTM, ANQGSEA. A constant-region primer primed TCR beta cDNA synthesis from around 500 ng of total RNA. Libraries for TCR beta were built through three nested multiplex PCR rounds, which together made up a slightly modified ARM-PCR procedure. The study ran its first two PCR rounds for roughly 11 cycles each, using TRBV1-TRBV30 forward primers and a C-beta reverse primer. One entry per CDR3 protein, called by TCRdb with MiXCR from the multiplex PCR reads. The table includes about 99,000 distinct CDR3 sequences, about 70% detected once. For each extraction, RNA and DNA were obtained together from about 21-30 mg of unsorted bulk tissue. The sample belongs to a study of tumor-infiltrating lymphocytes in primary liver carcinoma.

This sequence originates from a woman aged 60-75 years with primary liver carcinoma and hepatitis B virus infection. Input material: liver tumor tissue from sampling region 5. Stated subset: tumor region T5, tumor centre. This chain uses TRBV29-1 with TRBJ2-2; the D gene is possibly TRBD2 (6 bases). CDR3 nucleotides: TGCAGGATTTATGCGGGAACCGGGGAGCTGTTTTTT. This codes for CRIYAGTGELFF.